This entry concerns a single T cell receptor beta chain. Its specific antigen is unknown. Nothing much larger sits one base from this clone, and base qualities are not available. Collaborating institutions collected whole blood in K2EDTA tubes following their own protocols. For TCRbeta analysis, collaborator samples were shipped as frozen whole blood, as isolated PBMCs, or as DNA extracted from either sample type. TCRbeta CDR3 regions were amplified from genomic DNA using the immunoSEQ Assay, a bias-controlled multiplex PCR. The study's own analysis went as follows. The number of nucleated cells in each sample was estimated by amplification of reference gene primers within the assay. To quantify the absolute abundance of each unique TCRbeta CDR3 rearrangement, sequence reads were collapsed and filtered. For each sample, productive Simpson clonality was calculated as the square root of Simpson's diversity index across productive rearrangements. In TCRdb, the immuneACCESS table is reduced to in-frame sequences with V and J assigned. These tables do not hold every clone; where another copy was compared, an unresolved V gene accounts for under half, and the others remain unexplained. V, J and clone size were drawn from that table, and D and trimming were deduced from the DNA. In this sample the table shows 100,000 to 110,000 clones, roughly 80% of which occur a single time. The ten largest clones take up 10% to 15% of the sample.

This record comes from a study of blood T cell repertoires in COVID-19 (dated by TCRdb to the early 2020s). Some background on the complete study: Collaborator samples came from the United States, Italy and Spain and covered acute and convalescent phases of COVID-19. The dataset comprised deeply sampled blood TCRbeta repertoires from subjects exposed to, actively infected with, or recovered from COVID-19. The repertoires were released in a freely available public database intended as a resource for research on the immune response to SARS-CoV-2. The samples were drawn from the first 160 participants of the ongoing ImmuneRACE study and from over a thousand subjects provided by 6 global collaborators. A de-identified subject ID, COVID-19 status, age in years and sex were almost always included in the sample metadata. The material from the prospective study consisted of cDNA or gDNA derived from T cells, B-cell-depleted T cells, or PBMCs. Where available, HLA class I and class II types were obtained from metadata supplied by the sample provider rather than from assay-based typing. On the study overall, not on this receptor specifically: The amount of clinical and demographic metadata varied by source and participant and was provided uncurated.

The germline V gene sets CDR1 to SNHLY and CDR2 to FYNNEI. The CDR3 spans 13 residues, from the cysteine through the phenylalanine. Only the CDR3 region is kept as DNA, spanning 39 bases read in frame from base 1. V is reduced by 8 bases and J by 3 bases, leaving a spacing of 10 bases between them. This TCR was recovered from a man over 45 with active or convalescent COVID-19. This chain is built from TRBV2 and TRBJ1-4, and possibly TRBD1, on 6 matching bases. The material sequenced was peripheral blood. The CDR3 corresponds to CASSWTANEKLFF. Read as DNA, the sequence is TGTGCCAGCTCATGGACAGCTAATGAAAAACTGTTTTTT.